Here is one TCR beta chain with its context. Which antigen it targets is not known. Within one base of it there is no much larger clone, and no base qualities were kept. The cohort was made up of several hundred healthy bone marrow donors. At the time of sampling, all cohort members were nominally healthy, though unrecorded immune exposures were likely present. The donor tested CMV seronegative and was one of the 352 seronegative cohort members. Every donor gave a peripheral blood sample, and the peripheral blood mononuclear cells from that sample were used for TCR beta sequencing. Genomic DNA was extracted from the blood cell samples with the Qiagen DNeasy Blood Extraction Kit. The source of the sample is a study of cytomegalovirus exposure and HLA in healthy donors (dated by TCRdb to the late 2010s). Regarding the study in general: According to an earlier analysis of 450 to 650 of the donors, 150 million to 200 million T cells yielded some 120 million unique TCR beta sequences and about 300 Gb of sequence data. Rather than using new phenotypic data, the later analysis identified candidate immune exposures from TCR beta sequences and from how often those sequences occurred across donors. The study aimed to test whether signatures of past pathogen exposure could be identified by cataloging public T cell receptors. In addition to the first cohort of approximately 670 subjects, a separate validation cohort of 120 different subjects was used. Among several hundred genotyped donors of the cohort, an average of around 220,000 unique TCR beta nucleotide sequences was sequenced per donor, of which approximately 19% were non-productive. All discovery cohort repertoires had been generated using a single sequencing platform. Alongside the repertoire data, information on donor age, sex, ethnicity and CMV serostatus was compiled. In a later genetic analysis, genome-wide SNP genotypes for about 55% of the roughly 700 donors were used, and that subset was treated as a discovery cohort. The number of typed donors differed by locus: about 620-630 for A, B, C, DRB1 and DQB1; some 500 for DQA1; 606 for DPA1; and some 470 for DPB1. An earlier analysis of approximately 580 of the donors used high-throughput TCR beta sequencing to judge whether each TCR beta V gene segment behaved as functional or pseudogenic. The study used immunosequencing to profile the T cell repertoires of approximately 640 subjects and linked those repertoires to cytomegalovirus serostatus. A later analysis re-examined previously published TCR beta repertoires from roughly 720 donors and added high-resolution HLA genotyping to investigate patterns of TCR occurrence. An early release covering 550 to 700 HLA-typed donors comprised approximately 290 gigabases of sequencing data and tens of millions of unique TCR sequences. High-throughput TCR immunosequencing, statistical association of individual TCRs with disease status, and machine learning were combined to predict cytomegalovirus infection status. HLA typing included class I and class II loci at four-digit resolution. The genetic ancestry cluster associated with self-reported Caucasian donors included about four fifths of the approximately 400 genotyped donors. Roughly 5 DR-DQ haplotypes were handled as single units for association and clustering, since linkage in the cohort was strong. Summary of the overall study and its limitations: Because HLA typing was unavailable for some donors at each locus, only the typed subset was used in association tests. Correlated functional status among segregating V segments might reflect linkage disequilibrium, but an unknown experimental factor could not be ruled out. CMV serostatus was the only immune exposure information available for the cohort. In a later analysis, HLA-associated TCR beta chains showed more clonal expansion and lower generation probabilities than non-associated chains that were equally common. A group of highly shared sequence variants was considered likely to be a technical artifact of the sequencing pipeline. A later genetic analysis reported fewer N-insertions in productive TCRs among donors in an Asian-associated ancestry cluster than the approximately 670-donor mean. Roughly uniform sequencing depth across donors was assumed in presence/absence analyses, although this assumption may not hold. A further reported finding was that TCR beta sequences accurately predicted the HLA-A and HLA-B alleles for most subjects in the first cohort. According to a later analysis, parvovirus B19, influenza, CMV and Epstein-Barr virus appeared linked to several top co-occurrence clusters. An association between a missense DCLRE1C variant and V-gene and J-gene trimming of TCR beta chains was found in a later genetic analysis and replicated in an independent cohort. Most TCR sequences were observed very rarely across donors, whereas some public TCRs were present in many individuals. In the study, about 150 TCR beta chains were listed as associated with cytomegalovirus. In vitro tests confirmed that a few of the cytomegalovirus-associated TCR beta chains recognize cytomegalovirus antigens. In a later analysis, most CMV-associated TCR beta chains were found to appear HLA-restricted, with HLA associations seemingly driven largely by CMV exposure. In this cohort, only TCR beta chains were sequenced, and detectable features were limited by the absence of alpha or paired-chain data. Cytomegalovirus status was reported to be diagnosed by the classifier with high specificity and sensitivity in both the original and validation cohorts. A later analysis associated around 16,000 TCR beta sequences with specific HLA alleles at a false discovery rate of 0.05. In an earlier analysis of roughly 500 of the donors, most TCR beta V segments appeared in productive rearrangements about 87% or about 30% of the time, broadly matching IMGT annotations. Because counts were too low, 15 to 20 rarely observed V segments, including chromosome 9 orphons, were left out of the earlier analysis of 587 of the donors. When HLA alleles, especially DR and DQ, strongly co-occurred, TCR associations were difficult to assign to individual alleles. It was suggested by the authors that the approach could potentially be generalized to other disease states and immunological phenotypes. In a later analysis, TCR association rates were found to vary across HLA loci, with the most associated TCRs seen for DRB1 alleles and the fewest for HLA-C alleles. The 87-base-pair reads could not distinguish some IMGT-functional V segments, including TRBV6-2 and TRBV6-3, so those segments were excluded.

Library generation was performed with the immunoSEQ multiplex PCR assay. A mixture of 60 forward primers for TCR Vbeta segments and 13 reverse primers for TCR Jbeta segments was used in the multiplex PCR. A multiplex PCR assay on genomic DNA amplified the CDR3 region of rearranged TCR beta genes. On the Illumina HiSeq System, the amplified TCR beta libraries were sequenced as 87-base-pair reads. As for how the authors treated the data: Across the 666 repertoires, a later analysis counted some 80 million unique TCR beta chains, roughly 11 million of which were shared by at least two donors. Raw reads were error-corrected and collapsed into unique sequences with a nearest-neighbor algorithm that merged closely related sequences to remove PCR and sequencing errors. To assign V, D and J gene segments, CDR3 sequences were aligned to IMGT reference sequences. For a sequence to be retained, at least a six-nucleotide match to both a V gene segment and a J gene segment was required. A rearrangement was called productive if the CDR3 had no stop codons and remained in frame with V and J, and every other rearrangement was called non-productive. CDR3 was defined according to IMGT convention as the region running from the second conserved V-encoded cysteine to the conserved J-encoded phenylalanine. Sequences without an unambiguous match to a single V gene segment were excluded from the earlier analysis of about 600 of the donors. An earlier analysis of fewer than 650 of the donors classified V segments as functional when productive rearrangements were above 56.7% and as segregating when the standard deviation between donors was above 5%. A statistical classification framework was built for diagnosing cytomegalovirus status from the catalog of TCR beta chain sequences. In a later analysis, TCR nucleotide sequences were compared against IMGT/GENE-DB human TR gene sequences so that V and J genes could be assigned. Using the TCRdist pipeline, a later analysis assigned CDR3 sequences along with most-parsimonious VDJ recombination scenarios. In a later analysis, each TCR beta chain was defined by its CDR3 amino acid sequence together with its V-gene family, and reads without a unique V-gene family were excluded. In a later analysis, 500 to 700 highly shared, low-generation-probability nucleotide sequences were removed to address suspected cross-contamination and a sequencing artifact. For each public chain, a later analysis derived a clonal expansion index from normalized ranks of inferred template counts within each repertoire. In a later analysis, generation probabilities were computed with a VDJ recombination model fitted to out-of-frame rearrangements, and the resulting probabilities were checked against IGoR. A later analysis scored TCR-TCR, TCR-HLA and TCR-CMV co-occurrence with hypergeometric tests, applying a repertoire-size bias correction to TCR pairs. To estimate false discovery rates, a later analysis permuted the HLA or CMV assignments 20 times. A later analysis grouped co-occurring TCRs with DBSCAN, adding TCRdist sequence similarity when clustering within HLA-allele-positive subsets. Repertoires with fewer than 30,000 or more than 120,000 public chains, plus five repertoires with anomalous nucleotide sharing, were excluded from co-occurrence clustering. As stored in TCRdb, this immuneACCESS dataset retains in-frame rearrangements with V and J assigned. A fraction of the clones does not appear; measured against another copy, unresolved V genes explain less than half of the discrepancy, and the remainder lacks a known reason. The D gene and trimming were derived from the DNA, and the V and J assignments and clone size from that table. Counted in this sample were 90,000 or so clones; just under 70% of them appeared once. Under 3% of the sample is held by the ten biggest clonotypes.

The CDR3 sequence holds 13 residues, the cysteine and phenylalanine included. This entry keeps only the CDR3 DNA: 39 bases, framed from base 1. Per the germline V gene, SQVTM is the CDR1 and ANQGSEA is the CDR2. Relative to germline, V is 7 bases shorter and J is 3 bases shorter, with 15 bases between their ends. This clonotype was obtained from a man between 45 and 60 years old in good health and CMV-seronegative. The receptor chain draws on TRBV29-1 and TRBJ1-1; TRBD1 could be the D gene, as 5 bases match. The sequencing input was PBMCs. The DNA sequence follows: TGCAGCGGAAGAGTAGGAGGGGACACTGAAGCTTTCTTT. It translates as CSGRVGGDTEAFF.